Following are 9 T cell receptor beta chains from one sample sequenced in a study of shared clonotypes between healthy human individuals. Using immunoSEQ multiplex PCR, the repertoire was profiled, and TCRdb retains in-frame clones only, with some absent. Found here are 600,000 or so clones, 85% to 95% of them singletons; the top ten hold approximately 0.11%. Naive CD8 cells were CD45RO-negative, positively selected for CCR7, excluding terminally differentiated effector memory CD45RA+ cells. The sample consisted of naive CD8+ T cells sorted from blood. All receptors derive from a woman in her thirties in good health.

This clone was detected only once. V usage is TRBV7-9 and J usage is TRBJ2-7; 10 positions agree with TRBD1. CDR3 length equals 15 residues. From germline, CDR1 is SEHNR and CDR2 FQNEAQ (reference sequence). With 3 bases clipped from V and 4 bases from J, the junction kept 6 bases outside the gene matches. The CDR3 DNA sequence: TGTGCCAGCAGCTTGGGACAGGGGAACCAATACGAGCAGTACTTC. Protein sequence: CASSLGQGNQYEQYF. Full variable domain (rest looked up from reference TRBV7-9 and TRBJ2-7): DTGVSQNPRHKITKRGQNVTFRCDPISEHNRLYWYRQTLGQGPEFLTYFQNEAQLEKSRLLSDRFSAERPKGSFSTLEIQRTEQGDSAMYLCASSLGQGNQYEQYFGPGTRLTVT.

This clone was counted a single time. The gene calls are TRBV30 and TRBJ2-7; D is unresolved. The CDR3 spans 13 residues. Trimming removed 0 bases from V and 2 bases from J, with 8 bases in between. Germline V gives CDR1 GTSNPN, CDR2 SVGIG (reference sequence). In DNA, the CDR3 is TGTGCCTGGAGTGTAGGTGACGCCTACGAGCAGTACTTC. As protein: CAWSVGDAYEQYF.

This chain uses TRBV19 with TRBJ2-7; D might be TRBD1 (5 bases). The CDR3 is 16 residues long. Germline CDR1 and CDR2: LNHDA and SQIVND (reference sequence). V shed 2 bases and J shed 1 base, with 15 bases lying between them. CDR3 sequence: CASSIPTAGGSYEQYF. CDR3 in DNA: TGTGCCAGTAGTATACCGACAGCCGGTGGGTCCTACGAGCAGTACTTC.

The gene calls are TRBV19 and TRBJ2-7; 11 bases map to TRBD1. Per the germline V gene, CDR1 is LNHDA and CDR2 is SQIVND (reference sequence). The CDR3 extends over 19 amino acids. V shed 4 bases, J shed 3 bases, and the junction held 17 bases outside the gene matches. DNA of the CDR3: TGTGCCAGTAGTAATAATAAAGGACAGGGGGCGAAGAAGCTCTACGAGCAGTACTTC. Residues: CASSNNKGQGAKKLYEQYF.

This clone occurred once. CDR3 region: CASSLVVMGAGDKETQYF. The CDR3 DNA follows: TGTGCCAGCAGCTTAGTCGTGATGGGAGCGGGAGATAAAGAGACCCAGTACTTC. The chain combines TRBV7-6 with TRBJ2-5; 8 positions agree with TRBD2. The V gene end was trimmed by 1 base and the J gene end by 3 bases; junction bases not matched to a gene: 13. CDR1 SGHVS and CDR2 FNYEAQ come from the germline V gene. The CDR3 has 18 amino acids.

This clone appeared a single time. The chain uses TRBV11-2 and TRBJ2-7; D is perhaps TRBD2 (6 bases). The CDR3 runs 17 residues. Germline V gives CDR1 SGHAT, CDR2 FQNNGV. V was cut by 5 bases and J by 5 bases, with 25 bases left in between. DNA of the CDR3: TGTGCCAGCAGCCAACCGTTAATCGGGAGAGGTAGTGACGAGCAGTACTTC. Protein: CASSQPLIGRGSDEQYF.

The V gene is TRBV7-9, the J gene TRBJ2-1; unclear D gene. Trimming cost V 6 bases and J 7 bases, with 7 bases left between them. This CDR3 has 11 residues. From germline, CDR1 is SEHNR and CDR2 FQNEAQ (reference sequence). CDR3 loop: CASRPRNEQFF. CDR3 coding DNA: TGTGCCAGCAGGCCGAGGAATGAGCAGTTCTTC.

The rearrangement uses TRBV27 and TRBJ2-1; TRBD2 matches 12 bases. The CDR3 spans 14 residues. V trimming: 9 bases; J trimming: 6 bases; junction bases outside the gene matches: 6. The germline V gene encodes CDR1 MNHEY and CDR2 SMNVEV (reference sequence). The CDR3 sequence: CASKGLAGGNEQFF. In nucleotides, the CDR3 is TGTGCCAGTAAGGGACTAGCGGGCGGCAATGAGCAGTTCTTC.

The CDR3 here is CSVLFFSSGNTIYF. The CDR3 region has the DNA TGCAGCGTACTTTTTTTTAGCTCTGGAAACACCATATATTTT. The chain carries TRBV29-1 and TRBJ1-3; D is uncertain. Germline V gives CDR1 SQVTM, CDR2 ANQGSEA. The CDR3 sequence is 14 residues long. V dropped 6 bases and J dropped 0 bases, with 12 bases sitting between them.